The 12 T cell receptor beta chains below all came from one sample that was sequenced in a study of T cells after yellow fever vaccination. Each CDR3 protein is one row after TCRdb ran MiXCR on the 5' RACE reads. The sample yields thousands of distinct CDR3 sequences, about 6% seen once. The material sequenced was PBMCs, either bulk or a sorted T-cell subset (CD4+, CD8+, memory, or dextramer-sorted; not recorded which), taken less than 16 days after the first yellow fever vaccination. These receptors originate from a man aged 18 to 29 who received the YFV17D yellow fever vaccine.

This clonotype was picked up many times. The chain is built from TRBV6-5 and TRBJ1-5; 9 nucleotides match TRBD1. V was clipped by 5 bases and J by 5 bases; unmatched bases: 10. The germline gives CDR1 MNHEY, CDR2 SVGAGI. The CDR3 runs to 16 residues. CDR3 DNA: TGTGCCAGCAGTCCCTACGCGGACAGGGGAGATCAGCCCCAGCATTTT. Translating gives CASSPYADRGDQPQHF.

This clonotype was picked up many times. The V gene is TRBV4-3, the J gene TRBJ2-2, with TRBD2 as a possible D gene (7 bases). The germline V gene encodes CDR1 LGHNA and CDR2 YSLEER. There are 18 residues in the CDR3. Trimming cost V 0 bases and J 5 bases, with 19 bases left between them. The CDR3 loop reads CASSQDTIWGGATGELFF. The DNA for the CDR3 is TGCGCCAGCAGCCAAGATACCATCTGGGGGGGGGCAACCGGGGAGCTGTTTTTT.

This clonotype was recorded many times. The chain couples TRBV28 to TRBJ1-1; tentative D call: TRBD1 (5 bases). The CDR3 loop spans 11 amino acids. Trimming shortened V by 6 bases and J by 5 bases, and 7 bases separated the two germline ends. Germline V gene data show CDR1 as MDHEN and CDR2 as SYDVKM. CDR3 residues: CASRRGTEAFF. The CDR3 DNA sequence: TGTGCCAGCAGGCGGGGGACTGAAGCTTTCTTT.

This clonotype came up many times. The V call is TRBV5-5, the J call TRBJ2-3; D remains unclear. V was trimmed by 5 bases and J by 4 bases, leaving 14 bases between them. This CDR3 is built from 14 residues. CDR1 and CDR2 from the germline V gene are SGHKS and YYEKEE (reference sequence). The CDR3 protein is CASRDPVRADTQYF. In DNA form, the CDR3 reads TGTGCCAGCAGGGACCCAGTTAGGGCAGATACGCAGTATTTT.

This clonotype is labeled medium-sized. The rearrangement uses TRBV24-1 and TRBJ2-5; no definite D call. This CDR3 is built from 14 residues. V was cut by 1 base and J by 5 bases, with 10 bases left in between. Per germline, CDR1 KGHDR and CDR2 SFDVKD. The CDR3 loop is CATSDFRTVETQYF. The CDR3 DNA reads as TGTGCCACCAGTGATTTCCGGACCGTGGAGACCCAGTACTTC.

This clonotype was recorded many times. The chain has TRBV4-1 and TRBJ2-7, with 8 bases fitting TRBD1. The CDR3 has 15 amino acids. V gave up 1 base and J gave up 7 bases; unmatched junction bases: 9. Germline assignment: CDR1 MGHRA and CDR2 YSYEKL. CDR3: CASSQAGQEKGEQYF. The DNA of the CDR3 is TGCGCCAGCAGCCAAGCGGGACAGGAAAAGGGGGAGCAGTACTTC.

This clonotype was counted many times. This chain uses TRBV9 with TRBJ2-3, with D uncertain. Trimming left V 4 bases short and J 0 bases short, with 12 bases between. The germline CDR1 and CDR2 sequences are SGDLS and YYNGEE. CDR3 length: 15 residues. The CDR3 is CASSPRTLSTDTQYF. CDR3 sequence (DNA): TGTGCCAGCAGCCCCAGAACTCTAAGCACAGATACGCAGTATTTT.

There are many counts of this clonotype. The gene calls are TRBV5-1 and TRBJ1-6, with D possibly being TRBD1 (5 bases). This CDR3 region has 15 residues. Germline values: CDR1 SGHRS, CDR2 YFSETQ. Trimming removed 3 bases at V and 6 bases at J, with 13 bases between. The CDR3: CASSSRRARNSPLHF. CDR3 DNA sequence: TGCGCCAGCAGCTCCCGCAGGGCCCGTAATTCACCCCTCCACTTT.

This clonotype was seen repeatedly, ten times or more. V and J are TRBV29-1 and TRBJ1-1; D is unresolved. The V gene lost 0 bases and the J gene lost 8 bases, with 4 bases spanning the gap. The germline CDR1 and CDR2 sequences are SQVTM and ANQGSEA. The CDR3 covers 10 residues. CDR3 sequence reads: CSVEDREAFF. The CDR3 bases are TGCAGCGTTGAAGATCGGGAAGCTTTCTTT.

This clonotype was recorded at least ten times. The V and J genes are TRBV20-1 and TRBJ2-7, with D tentatively TRBD1 or TRBD2 (5 bases each). Trimming left V 1 base short and J 9 bases short, with 13 bases between. The germline CDR1 and CDR2 sequences are DFQATT and SNEGSKA (reference sequence). CDR3 length equals 12 residues. The CDR3 spells CSARVRDHGQYV. In DNA form, the CDR3 reads TGCAGTGCTAGAGTCAGGGACCACGGGCAGTACGTC.

In this sample, this clonotype turned up many times. This chain links TRBV19 with TRBJ2-1; D may match TRBD1 or TRBD2 (6 bases each). Trimming took off 3 bases at V and 4 bases at J, with 16 bases between the two ends. CDR1 and CDR2 (germline): LNHDA, SQIVND (reference sequence). The CDR3 has 16 residues. The DNA for the CDR3 is TGTGCCAGTAGTATCGCCCCCCGGGGGCCTTACAATGAGCAGTTCTTC. Amino acid sequence: CASSIAPRGPYNEQFF.

In its sample, this clonotype is medium-sized (0.01 to 0.1%). This sequence joins TRBV7-9 and TRBJ1-2, with 11 nucleotides matching TRBD1. The CDR3 extends over 14 amino acids. V gave up 5 bases and J gave up 6 bases; unmatched junction bases: 5. The germline V gene encodes CDR1 SEHNR and CDR2 FQNEAQ (reference sequence). This CDR3 reads CASSDGQGADGYTF. The CDR3 DNA sequence: TGTGCCAGCAGCGACGGACAGGGGGCTGATGGCTACACCTTC.